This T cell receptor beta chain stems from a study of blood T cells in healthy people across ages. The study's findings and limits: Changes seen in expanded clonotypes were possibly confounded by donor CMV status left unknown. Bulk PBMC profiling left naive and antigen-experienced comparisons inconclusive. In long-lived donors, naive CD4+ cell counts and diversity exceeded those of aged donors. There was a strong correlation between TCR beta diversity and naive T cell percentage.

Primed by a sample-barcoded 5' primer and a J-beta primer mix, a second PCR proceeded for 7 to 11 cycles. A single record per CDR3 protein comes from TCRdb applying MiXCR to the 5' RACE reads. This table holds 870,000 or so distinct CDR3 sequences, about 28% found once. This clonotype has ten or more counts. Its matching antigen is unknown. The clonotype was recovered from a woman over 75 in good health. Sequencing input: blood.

The CDR3 spells CASSQDPGETDTQYF. The CDR3 region has the DNA TGTGCCAGCAGCCAAGATCCTGGGGAAACAGATACGCAGTATTTT. The chain carries TRBV4-2 and TRBJ2-3; no definite D call. Germline V gene sequence: CDR1 LGHNA, CDR2 YNFKEQ. V was cut by 0 bases and J by 3 bases, with 10 bases left in between. CDR3 length equals 15 residues.